A single sample gave rise to the 14 T cell receptor beta chains below, sequenced in a study of cytotoxic CD8 clonotypes in ibrutinib-treated CLL. This table comes from immunoSEQ multiplex PCR, and its TCRdb copy is limited to in-frame clones, with some not included. The table includes approximately 150,000 clones, roughly four fifths detected once. Sequencing used PBMCs, obtained after 24 months of ibrutinib treatment. The origin of the receptors is a human donor with chronic lymphocytic leukemia.

This rearrangement joins TRBV6-5 to TRBJ2-3, with 10 nucleotides matching TRBD1. Germline V gene lookup returns CDR1 MNHEY and CDR2 SVGAGI. The CDR3 runs to 15 residues. V dropped 2 bases and J dropped 4; count of bases not matched to a gene: 3. The CDR3: CASSYGTGVADTQYF. DNA of the CDR3: TGTGCCAGCAGTTACGGGACAGGGGTAGCAGATACGCAGTATTTT.

The CDR3 region has the DNA TGTGCCAGCAGCCCCTGGGGAGAGCGATACTCCTCCTACGAGCAGTACTTC. The encoded protein is CASSPWGERYSSYEQYF. The chain is built from TRBV9 and TRBJ2-7, with D possibly being TRBD2 (5 bases). Germline lookup yields CDR1 SGDLS and CDR2 YYNGEE. V shed 4 bases and J shed 0 bases, with 20 bases lying between them. The CDR3 has 17 amino acids.

The chain carries TRBV6-6 and TRBJ1-2; weak D call: TRBD1 (6 bases). Trimming cost V 6 bases and J 4 bases, with 21 bases left between them. There are 16 residues in the CDR3. Germline loops: CDR1 MNHNY, CDR2 SVGAGI (reference sequence). The CDR3: CASSPGGGVLFYGYTF. The CDR3 DNA follows: TGTGCCAGCAGCCCAGGTGGGGGCGTACTTTTCTATGGCTACACCTTC.

The chain uses TRBV7-9 and TRBJ2-3, with a possible D match to TRBD1 (6 bases). The V gene's germline CDR1 is SEHNR and CDR2 FQNEAQ (reference sequence). The CDR3 totals 15 residues. Trimming shortened V by 4 bases and J by 7 bases, and 18 bases separated the two germline ends. The chain's CDR3 is CASSSTSQGSNTQYF. In nucleotides, the CDR3 is TGTGCCAGCAGCTCAACGTCACAGGGATCGAATACGCAGTATTTT.

The rearrangement links TRBV14 to TRBJ2-1; D unclear. The CDR3 has 14 residues. In germline, CDR1 is SGHDN, CDR2 FVKESK. The ends were cut back, 3 bases at V and 10 bases at J, with 16 bases in the middle. This chain's CDR3 is CASSQSSSSREQFF. CDR3 DNA: TGTGCCAGCAGCCAGTCCAGTAGCTCTCGGGAGCAGTTCTTC.

The CDR3 DNA sequence: TGTGCCAGCAGCGCCTCCGGGACAGGGGCCAATGAGCAGTTCTTC. This gives the protein CASSASGTGANEQFF. The gene calls are TRBV9 and TRBJ2-1; 10 bases are a match to TRBD1. The CDR3 totals 15 residues. Trimming took 3 bases from V and 6 from J; bases not matched to a gene: 6. The V gene's germline CDR1 is SGDLS and CDR2 YYNGEE.

The chain carries TRBV2 and TRBJ2-1; the D call may be TRBD1 or TRBD2 (5 bases each). V was clipped by 4 bases and J by 7 bases, with 11 bases between them. The CDR3 contains 13 residues. Germline CDR1 and CDR2: SNHLY and FYNNEI. The CDR3 coding sequence is TGTGCCAGCAGTGGGGAGAAGGGGAATGAGCAGTTCTTC. This sequence encodes CASSGEKGNEQFF.

The chain has TRBV6-5 and TRBJ1-2; possibly TRBD1 for D (5 bases). The CDR3 is made up of 15 amino acids. V was cut by 0 bases and J by 2 bases, with 10 bases left in between. The germline V gene has CDR1 MNHEY and CDR2 SVGAGI. Here the CDR3 DNA reads TGTGCCAGCAGTTACTCGCCGAAGGGGAACTATGGCTACACCTTC. Its protein is CASSYSPKGNYGYTF.

This sequence joins TRBV18 and TRBJ1-1, with 9 nucleotides matching TRBD1. The germline CDR1 and CDR2 sequences are KGHSH and LQKENI. The CDR3 has 13 residues. V dropped 6 bases and J dropped 5; count of bases not matched to a gene: 4. The CDR3 loop reads CASSQTGGTEAFF. The CDR3 DNA sequence: TGTGCCAGCTCTCAGACAGGGGGGACTGAAGCTTTCTTT.

V and J are TRBV4-2 and TRBJ1-2; 7 nucleotides line up with TRBD1. The CDR3 runs to 14 residues. The V segment lost 0 bases and the J segment 6 bases; nucleotides outside the gene matches: 4. Germline lookup yields CDR1 LGHNA and CDR2 YNFKEQ. The CDR3 spells CASSQDGTDHGYTF. The DNA for the CDR3 is TGTGCCAGCAGCCAAGACGGGACAGACCATGGCTACACCTTC.

The chain links TRBV18 to TRBJ1-4; D gene ambiguous. Germline lookup yields CDR1 KGHSH and CDR2 LQKENI. The CDR3 runs to 16 residues. Trimming took off 2 bases at V and 8 bases at J, with 18 bases between the two ends. CDR3 sequence: CASSPRRNNIVEKLFF. CDR3 nucleotides: TGTGCCAGCTCACCAAGGAGGAATAATATCGTGGAAAAACTGTTTTTT.

CDR3 in DNA: TGTGCCAGCAGCTCGGACAGGTTCACAGATACGCAGTATTTT. This translates into CASSSDRFTDTQYF. The chain uses TRBV11-3 and TRBJ2-3, with 7 bases matching TRBD1. CDR3 size: 14 residues. With 4 bases clipped from V and 2 bases from J, the junction kept 3 bases outside the gene matches. The germline CDR1 and CDR2 sequences are SGHNT and YENEEA.

This clone was observed a handful of times. This chain links TRBV18 with TRBJ2-1, with 8 positions matching TRBD2. With V trimmed by 2 bases and J by 4 bases, 7 bases remained unmatched. The CDR3 spans 16 residues. Looked up from germline, CDR1 is KGHSH and CDR2 is LQKENI. The chain's CDR3 is CASSPTRAGAYNEQFF. CDR3 coding DNA: TGTGCCAGCTCACCAACACGAGCGGGAGCTTACAATGAGCAGTTCTTC. Complete variable domain (other parts from reference TRBV18 and TRBJ2-1): NAGVMQNPRHLVRRRGQEARLRCSPMKGHSHVYWYRQLPEEGLKFMVYLQKENIIDESGMPKERFSAEFPKEGPSILRIQQVVRGDSAAYFCASSPTRAGAYNEQFFGPGTRLTVL.

This clone was counted a single time. The chain uses TRBV6-5 and TRBJ1-1; possible D gene TRBD1, 6 bases. With 8 bases removed from V and 4 bases from J, the gap between germline ends came to 11 bases. Germline V gene lookup returns CDR1 MNHEY and CDR2 SVGAGI. The CDR3 runs 12 residues. DNA for the CDR3: TGTGCCAGCCGGCAGGGGTCCACTGAAGCTTTCTTT. Its translation: CASRQGSTEAFF.